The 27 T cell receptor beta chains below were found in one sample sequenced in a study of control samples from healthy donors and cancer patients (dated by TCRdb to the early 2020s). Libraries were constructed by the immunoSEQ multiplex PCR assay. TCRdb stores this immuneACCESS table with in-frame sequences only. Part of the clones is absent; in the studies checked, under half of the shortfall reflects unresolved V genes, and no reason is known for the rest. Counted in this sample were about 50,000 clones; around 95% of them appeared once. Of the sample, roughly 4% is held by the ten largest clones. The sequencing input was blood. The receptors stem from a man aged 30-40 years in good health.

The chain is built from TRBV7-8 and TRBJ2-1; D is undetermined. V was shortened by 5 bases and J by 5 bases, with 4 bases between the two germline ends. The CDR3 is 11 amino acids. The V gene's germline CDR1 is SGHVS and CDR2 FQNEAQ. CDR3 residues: CASSLNNEQFF. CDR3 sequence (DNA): TGTGCCAGCAGCCTGAACAATGAGCAGTTCTTC.

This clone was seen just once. CDR3: CASSFPVTANYGYTF. CDR3 nucleotides: TGTGCCAGCAGCTTCCCTGTGACAGCAAACTATGGCTACACCTTC. The J gene is TRBJ1-2, the V gene TRBV5-6, with D perhaps matching TRBD1 (5 bases). In germline, CDR1 is SGHDT, CDR2 YYEEEE. The CDR3 has 15 amino acids. Between the trimmed V and J ends, which lost 2 bases and 2 bases, there was a span of 13 bases. Variable domain in full (rest from reference TRBV5-6 and TRBJ1-2): DAGVTQSPTHLIKTRGQQVTLRCSPKSGHDTVSWYQQALGQGPQFIFQYYEEEERQRGNFPDRFSGHQFPNYSSELNVNALLLGDSALYLCASSFPVTANYGYTFGSGTRLTVV.

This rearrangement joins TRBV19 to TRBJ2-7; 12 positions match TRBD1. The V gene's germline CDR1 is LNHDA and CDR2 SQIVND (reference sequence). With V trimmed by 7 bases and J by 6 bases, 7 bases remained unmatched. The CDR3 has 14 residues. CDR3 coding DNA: TGTGCCAGTACTCCGGGACAGGGGGCCTCCGAGCAGTACTTC. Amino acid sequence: CASTPGQGASEQYF.

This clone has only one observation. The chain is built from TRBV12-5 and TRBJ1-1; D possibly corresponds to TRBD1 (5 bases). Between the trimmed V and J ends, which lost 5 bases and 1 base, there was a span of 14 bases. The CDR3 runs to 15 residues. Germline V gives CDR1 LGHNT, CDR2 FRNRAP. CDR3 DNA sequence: TGTGCTAGTGGTAGTGAGGGGCTGGGGAACACTGAAGCTTTCTTT. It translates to CASGSEGLGNTEAFF.

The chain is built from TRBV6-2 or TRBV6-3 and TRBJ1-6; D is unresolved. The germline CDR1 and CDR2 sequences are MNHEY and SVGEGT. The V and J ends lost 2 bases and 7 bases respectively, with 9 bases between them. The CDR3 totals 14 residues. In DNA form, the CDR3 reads TGTGCCAGCAGTTACGGGCAGTCGAATTCACCCCTCCACTTT. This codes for CASSYGQSNSPLHF.

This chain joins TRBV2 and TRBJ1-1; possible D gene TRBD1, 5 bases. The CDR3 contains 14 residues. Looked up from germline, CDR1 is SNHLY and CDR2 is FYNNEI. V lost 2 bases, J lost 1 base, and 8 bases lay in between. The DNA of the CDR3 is TGTGCCAGCAGTGAACAGGGAAAGAACACTGAAGCTTTCTTT. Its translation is CASSEQGKNTEAFF.

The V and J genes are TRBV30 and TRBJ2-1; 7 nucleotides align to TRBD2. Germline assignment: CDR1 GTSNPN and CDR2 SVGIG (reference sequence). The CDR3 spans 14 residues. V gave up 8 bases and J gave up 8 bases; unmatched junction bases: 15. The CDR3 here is CASKRSGRADEQFF. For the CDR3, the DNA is TGTGCCAGTAAAAGAAGTGGGAGGGCCGATGAGCAGTTCTTC.

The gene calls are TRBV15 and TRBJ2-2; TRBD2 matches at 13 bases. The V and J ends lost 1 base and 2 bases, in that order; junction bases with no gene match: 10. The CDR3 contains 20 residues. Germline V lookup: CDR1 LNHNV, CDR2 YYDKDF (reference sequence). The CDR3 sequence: CATSRGLLWTSGSNTGELFF. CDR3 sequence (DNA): TGTGCCACCAGCAGAGGTTTATTGTGGACTAGCGGGAGTAACACCGGGGAGCTGTTTTTT.

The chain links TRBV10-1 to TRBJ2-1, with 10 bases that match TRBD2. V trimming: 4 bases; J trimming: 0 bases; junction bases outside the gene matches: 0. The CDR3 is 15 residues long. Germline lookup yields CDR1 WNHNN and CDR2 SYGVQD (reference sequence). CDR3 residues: CASSVAGGSYNEQFF. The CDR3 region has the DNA TGCGCCAGCAGTGTAGCGGGGGGCTCCTACAATGAGCAGTTCTTC.

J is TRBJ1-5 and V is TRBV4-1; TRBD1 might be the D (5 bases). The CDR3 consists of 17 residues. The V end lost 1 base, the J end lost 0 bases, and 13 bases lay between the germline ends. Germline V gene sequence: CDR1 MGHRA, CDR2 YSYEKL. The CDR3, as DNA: TGCGCCAGCAGCCAAGGGGCAGGGAGGGATAGCAATCAGCCCCAGCATTTT. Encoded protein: CASSQGAGRDSNQPQHF.

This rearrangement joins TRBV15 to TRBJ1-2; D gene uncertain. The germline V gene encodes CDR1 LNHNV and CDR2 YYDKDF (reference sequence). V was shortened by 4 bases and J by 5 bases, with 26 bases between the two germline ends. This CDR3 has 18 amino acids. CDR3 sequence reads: CATSTLQWVSDSLYGYTF. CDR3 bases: TGTGCCACCAGCACCCTACAGTGGGTCAGCGACTCACTTTATGGCTACACCTTC.

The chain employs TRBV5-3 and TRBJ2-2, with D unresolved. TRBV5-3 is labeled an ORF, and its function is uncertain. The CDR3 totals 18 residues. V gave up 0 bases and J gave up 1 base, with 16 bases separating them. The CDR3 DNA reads TGTGCCAGAAGCTTGGCGATTTTAAGGGCGAAGAACACCGGGGAGCTGTTTTTT. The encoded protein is CARSLAILRAKNTGELFF.

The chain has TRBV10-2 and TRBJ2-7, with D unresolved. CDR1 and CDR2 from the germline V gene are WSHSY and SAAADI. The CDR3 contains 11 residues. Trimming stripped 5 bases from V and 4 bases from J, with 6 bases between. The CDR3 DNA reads TGCGCCAGCAGTACAGCTTACGAGCAGTACTTC. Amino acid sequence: CASSTAYEQYF.

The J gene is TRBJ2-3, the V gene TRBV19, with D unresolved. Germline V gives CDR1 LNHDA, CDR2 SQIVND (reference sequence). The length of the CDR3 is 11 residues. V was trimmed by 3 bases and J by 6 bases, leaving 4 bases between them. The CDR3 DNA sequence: TGTGCCAGTAGTATTTACGATACGCAGTATTTT. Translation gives CASSIYDTQYF.

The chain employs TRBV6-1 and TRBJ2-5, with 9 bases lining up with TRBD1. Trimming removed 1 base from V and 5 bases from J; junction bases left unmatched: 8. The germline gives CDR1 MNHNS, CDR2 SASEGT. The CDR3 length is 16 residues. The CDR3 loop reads CASSEGGTGRVETQYF. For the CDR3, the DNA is TGTGCCAGCAGTGAAGGAGGGACAGGGAGGGTGGAGACCCAGTACTTC.

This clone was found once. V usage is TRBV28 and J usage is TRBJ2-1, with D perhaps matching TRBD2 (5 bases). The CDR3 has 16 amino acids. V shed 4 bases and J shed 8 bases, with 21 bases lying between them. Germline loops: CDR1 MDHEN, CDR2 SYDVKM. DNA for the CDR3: TGTGCCAGCAGTTCCGTCTCGCCGAGATACGGGGATGAGCAGTTCTTC. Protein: CASSSVSPRYGDEQFF.

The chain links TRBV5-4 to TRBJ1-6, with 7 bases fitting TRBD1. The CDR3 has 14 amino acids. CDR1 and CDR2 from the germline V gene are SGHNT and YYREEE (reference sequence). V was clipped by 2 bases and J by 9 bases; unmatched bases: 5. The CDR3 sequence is CASSFRTGGSPLHF. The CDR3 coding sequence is TGTGCCAGCAGCTTCCGGACAGGTGGTTCACCCCTCCACTTT.

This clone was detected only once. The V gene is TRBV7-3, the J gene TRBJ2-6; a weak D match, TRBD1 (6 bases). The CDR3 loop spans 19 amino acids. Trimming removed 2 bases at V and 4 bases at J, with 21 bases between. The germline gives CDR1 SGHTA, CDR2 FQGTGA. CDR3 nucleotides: TGTGCCAGCAGCTTATCTCAAAGACAGGCCCTAGGAGGGGCCAACGTCCTGACTTTC. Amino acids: CASSLSQRQALGGANVLTF.

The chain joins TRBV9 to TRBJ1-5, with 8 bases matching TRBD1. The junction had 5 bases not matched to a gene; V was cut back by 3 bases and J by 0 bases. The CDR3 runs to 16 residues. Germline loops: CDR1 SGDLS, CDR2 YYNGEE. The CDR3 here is CASSGGQGHSNQPQHF. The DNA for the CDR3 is TGTGCCAGCAGCGGTGGACAGGGCCATAGCAATCAGCCCCAGCATTTT.

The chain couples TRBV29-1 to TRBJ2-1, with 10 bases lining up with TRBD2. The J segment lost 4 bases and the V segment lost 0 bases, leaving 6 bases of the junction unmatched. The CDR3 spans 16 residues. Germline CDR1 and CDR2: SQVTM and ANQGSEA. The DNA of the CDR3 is TGCAGCGTTGAAGATTTCCCAGCGGGGGGGTACAATGAGCAGTTCTTC. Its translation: CSVEDFPAGGYNEQFF.

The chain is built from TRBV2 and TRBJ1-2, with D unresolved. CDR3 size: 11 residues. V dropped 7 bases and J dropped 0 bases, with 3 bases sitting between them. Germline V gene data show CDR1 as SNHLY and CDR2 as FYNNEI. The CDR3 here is CASTPNYGYTF. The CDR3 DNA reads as TGTGCCAGCACCCCTAACTATGGCTACACCTTC.

The CDR3 is CASSQSRAHEQYF. The CDR3 bases are TGTGCCAGCAGCCAATCCAGGGCCCACGAGCAGTACTTC. The rearrangement joins TRBV3-1 (or the pseudogene TRBV3-2) to TRBJ2-7; TRBD1 is a possible D gene (5 bases). V lost 2 bases and J 5 bases, leaving 10 bases between the germline ends. This CDR3 is 13 amino acids long. CDR1 LGHDT and CDR2 YNNKEL come from the germline V gene (reference sequence).

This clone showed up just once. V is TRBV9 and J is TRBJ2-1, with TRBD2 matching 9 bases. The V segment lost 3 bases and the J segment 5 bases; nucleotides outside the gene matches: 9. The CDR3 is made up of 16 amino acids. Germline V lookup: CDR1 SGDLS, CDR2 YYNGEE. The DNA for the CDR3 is TGTGCCAGCAGCGGACCCGGGACTAGCATAGACAATGAGCAGTTCTTC. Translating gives CASSGPGTSIDNEQFF.

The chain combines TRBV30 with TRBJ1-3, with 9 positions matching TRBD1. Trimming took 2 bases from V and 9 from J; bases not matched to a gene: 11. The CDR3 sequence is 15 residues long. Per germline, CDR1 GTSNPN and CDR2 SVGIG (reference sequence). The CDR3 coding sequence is TGTGCCTGGAGTCGGACAGGGGCCGCCGAAGTCACCATATATTTT. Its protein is CAWSRTGAAEVTIYF. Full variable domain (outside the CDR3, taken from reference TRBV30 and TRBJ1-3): SQTIHQWPATLVQPVGSPLSLECTVEGTSNPNLYWYRQAAGRGLQLLFYSVGIGQISSEVPQNLSASRPQDRQFILSSKKLLLSDSGFYLCAWSRTGAAEVTIYFGEGSWLTVV.

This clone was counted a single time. CDR3: CASSLAGPGDTQYF. CDR3 bases: TGCGCCAGCAGCTTAGCGGGACCCGGAGATACGCAGTATTTT. The chain recombines TRBV5-1 with TRBJ2-3, with 7 nucleotides matching TRBD2. Germline loops: CDR1 SGHRS, CDR2 YFSETQ. Germline trimming cut 2 bases from V and 5 bases from J; bases unmatched to any gene: 5. This CDR3 region has 14 residues.

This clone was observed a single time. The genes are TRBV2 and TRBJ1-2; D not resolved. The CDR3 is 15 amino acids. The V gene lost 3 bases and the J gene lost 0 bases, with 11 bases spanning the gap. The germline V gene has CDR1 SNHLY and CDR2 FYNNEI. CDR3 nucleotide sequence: TGTGCCAGCAGTGAGAAAGGAAGAGCTAACTATGGCTACACCTTC. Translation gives CASSEKGRANYGYTF.

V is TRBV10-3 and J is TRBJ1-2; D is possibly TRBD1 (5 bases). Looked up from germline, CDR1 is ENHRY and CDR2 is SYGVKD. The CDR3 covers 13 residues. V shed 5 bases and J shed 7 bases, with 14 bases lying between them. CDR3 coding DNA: TGTGCCATCAGTAAAGGGGTTAATTTTGGCTACACCTTC. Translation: CAISKGVNFGYTF.